The 10 T cell receptor beta chains below were found in one sample sequenced in a study of T-cell memory formation after mild COVID-19. TCRdb ran MiXCR on the 5' RACE reads and lists one entry per CDR3 protein. The repertoire consists of over 250,000 distinct CDR3 sequences, with roughly 15% occurring once and the leading ten covering about a fifth. Sequencing input: PBMCs or a T cell subset sorted from them (not recorded which). These receptors came from a man aged 18 to 30 who had mild COVID-19 (a few samples of this study predate the infection). Cell type and time point are not known.

The chain carries TRBV3-1 and TRBJ1-6; D remains ambiguous. CDR3 length: 13 residues. Germline V gives CDR1 LGHDT, CDR2 YNNKEL (reference sequence). V was shortened by 5 bases and J by 9 bases, with 11 bases between the two germline ends. The CDR3, as DNA: TGTGCCAGCAGCTCTTCTGAGGGTTCACCCCTCCACTTT. Translation gives CASSSSEGSPLHF.

V is TRBV6-6 and J is TRBJ1-3; D gene unclear. The germline V and J ends were trimmed by 5 bases and 11 bases, with 16 bases remaining between them. CDR3 length equals 13 residues. The germline gives CDR1 MNHNY, CDR2 SVGAGI (reference sequence). The CDR3 protein is CASSPYLEAPIYF. In DNA, the CDR3 is TGTGCCAGCAGTCCTTATCTTGAAGCCCCCATATATTTT.

The chain combines TRBV5-1 with TRBJ1-1; TRBD1 aligns across 7 bases. After removal of 4 bases from V and 3 bases from J, the junction contained 6 bases not matched to a gene. This CDR3 spans 14 amino acids. Germline V gives CDR1 SGHRS, CDR2 YFSETQ. The CDR3 spells CASSTGTVDTEAFF. DNA for the CDR3: TGCGCCAGCAGCACAGGGACAGTTGACACTGAAGCTTTCTTT.

This sequence joins TRBV29-1 and TRBJ2-3; the match to TRBD2 covers 9 bases. There are 15 residues in the CDR3. Germline V CDR1 and CDR2: SQVTM, ANQGSEA. V was pared by 3 bases and J by 4 bases, with 8 bases of the junction left unmatched. The CDR3 coding sequence is TGCAGCGTTGATTGGTCAGCGGGGGGTCCAGATACGCAGTATTTT. Translation gives CSVDWSAGGPDTQYF.

This clonotype was counted between two and nine times. CDR3 coding DNA: TGCAGCGTTGTACGAGATAGCGGGGAGACCCAGTACTTC. Its protein is CSVVRDSGETQYF. The J gene is TRBJ2-5, the V gene TRBV29-1; 7 positions match TRBD2. With 4 bases clipped from V and 5 bases from J, the junction kept 7 bases outside the gene matches. The CDR3 runs to 13 residues. Per the germline V gene, CDR1 is SQVTM and CDR2 is ANQGSEA.

This clonotype has a handful of counts. The chain has TRBV29-1 and TRBJ1-1; D unresolved. This CDR3 comprises 11 residues. V was clipped by 7 bases and J by 6 bases, with 12 bases between them. Germline V CDR1 and CDR2: SQVTM, ANQGSEA. The CDR3 DNA sequence: TGCAGCGCCCGATCCGGCCCTGAAGCTTTCTTT. Translation gives CSARSGPEAFF.

This sequence joins TRBV5-1 and TRBJ1-5, with 9 bases aligning to TRBD1. Germline values: CDR1 SGHRS, CDR2 YFSETQ. Unmatched junction bases numbered 6, after V lost 2 bases and J lost 6 bases. The CDR3 loop spans 15 amino acids. CDR3 sequence: CASSFTGGASQPQHF. CDR3 nucleotide sequence: TGCGCCAGCAGCTTCACAGGGGGCGCGAGTCAGCCCCAGCATTTT.

This clonotype appeared many times. This rearrangement joins TRBV9 to TRBJ1-2; the D gene is possibly TRBD1 (6 bases). V dropped 0 bases and J dropped 0 bases, with 6 bases sitting between them. The CDR3 sequence is 14 residues long. CDR1 is SGDLS, CDR2 YYNGEE, per germline. The CDR3 is CASSVDRANYGYTF. The CDR3 region has the DNA TGTGCCAGCAGCGTAGACAGGGCTAACTATGGCTACACCTTC.

The table lists this clonotype with a few counts. This chain connects TRBV12-3 or TRBV12-4 to TRBJ2-5; D is unclear. This CDR3 contains 14 residues. V was trimmed by 9 bases and J by 1 base, leaving 15 bases between them. In DNA, the CDR3 is TGTGCCAGTAGCCGTCCGGAAACCCAAGAGACCCAGTACTTC. As protein: CASSRPETQETQYF.

This clonotype has only a few counts. V and J are TRBV5-6 and TRBJ1-2; D is unresolved. The CDR3 extends over 14 amino acids. The V gene's germline CDR1 is SGHDT and CDR2 YYEEEE. V was clipped by 3 bases and J by 2 bases, with 11 bases between them. In DNA form, the CDR3 reads TGTGCCAGCAGCTCCTTTGGACCCAACTATGGCTACACCTTC. It is translated as CASSSFGPNYGYTF.